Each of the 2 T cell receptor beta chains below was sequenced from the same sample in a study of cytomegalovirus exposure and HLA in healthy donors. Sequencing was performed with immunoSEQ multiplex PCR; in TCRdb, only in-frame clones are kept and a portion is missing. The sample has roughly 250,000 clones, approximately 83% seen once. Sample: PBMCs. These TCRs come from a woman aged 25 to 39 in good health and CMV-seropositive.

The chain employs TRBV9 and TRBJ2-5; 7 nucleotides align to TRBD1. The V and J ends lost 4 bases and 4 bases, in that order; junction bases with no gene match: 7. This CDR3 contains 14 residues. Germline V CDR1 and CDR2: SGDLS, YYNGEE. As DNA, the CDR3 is TGTGCCAGCAGCTTATACGACAGGGTAGAGACCCAGTACTTC. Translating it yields CASSLYDRVETQYF.

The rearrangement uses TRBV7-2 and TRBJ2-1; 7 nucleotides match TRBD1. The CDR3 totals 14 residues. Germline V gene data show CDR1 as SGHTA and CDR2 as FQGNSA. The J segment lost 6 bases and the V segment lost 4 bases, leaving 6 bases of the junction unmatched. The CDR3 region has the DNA TGTGCCAGCAGCTCAACTCCAGGGGGCAATGAGCAGTTCTTC. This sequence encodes CASSSTPGGNEQFF.